This is a list of T cell receptor beta chains from one sample in a study of shared clonotypes between healthy human individuals. Sequencing was performed with immunoSEQ multiplex PCR; in TCRdb, only in-frame clones are kept and a portion is missing. The sample lists about a million clones, 70% to 85% seen once, with 0.89% in the top ten. The sample consisted of memory CD4+ T cells from PBMCs. The receptor set was obtained from a man aged 18 to 29 in good health. Some clones in this sample may be carry-over from other donors' samples. Each CDR3 is given with its conserved first and last residue. The order of the fields is D gene, clone size, V gene, J gene, CDR3 protein, CDR3 DNA. The D gene is left open where the match is weak. Clone sizes are given selectively: once, few, many, or a class where the clone is expanded.

-,-,TRBV18,TRBJ2-2,CASSPSRENTGELFF,TGTGCCAGCTCACCATCGAGGGAGAACACCGGGGAGCTGTTTTTT
-,-,TRBV25-1,TRBJ1-5,CASSDIQGYQPQHF,TGTGCCAGCAGTGACATACAGGGTTATCAGCCCCAGCATTTT
-,few,TRBV7-9,TRBJ1-5,CASSLGDSVAQHF,TGTGCCAGCAGCTTAGGAGACAGCGTGGCCCAGCATTTT
-,once,TRBV5-1,TRBJ2-7,CASSWGDSFSYEQYF,TGCGCCAGCAGCTGGGGGGACAGTTTCTCCTACGAGCAGTACTTC
-,-,TRBV5-6,TRBJ2-7,CASSLGAESSYEQYF,TGTGCCAGCAGCTTGGGGGCGGAAAGCTCCTACGAGCAGTACTTC
-,few,TRBV2,TRBJ1-3,CASRGDISGNTIYF,TGTGCCAGCAGGGGGGACATCTCTGGAAACACCATATATTTT
-,-,TRBV15,TRBJ2-1,CATSTYNEQFF,TGTGCCACCAGCACCTACAATGAGCAGTTCTTC
-,-,TRBV19,TRBJ1-5,CASNSGRDSNQPQHF,TGTGCCAGTAACTCTGGGCGGGATAGCAATCAGCCCCAGCATTTT
-,-,TRBV13,TRBJ1-1,CASSLTGVLVYTEAFF,TGTGCCAGCAGCTTAACGGGGGTACTTGTGTACACTGAAGCTTTCTTT
-,few,TRBV28,TRBJ2-7,CASISNTVVRSSYEQYF,TGTGCCAGCATTTCGAACACCGTCGTTCGGAGCTCCTACGAGCAGTACTTC
TRBD2,-,TRBV27,TRBJ2-7,CASSPSPTSGRYEQYF,TGTGCCAGCAGTCCTAGCCCGACTAGCGGGCGGTACGAGCAGTACTTC
-,-,TRBV6-1,TRBJ1-2,CASSEGSPLGLYGYTF,TGTGCCAGCAGTGAAGGATCCCCCCTGGGCCTTTATGGCTACACCTTC
TRBD1,-,TRBV28,TRBJ1-4,CASSLPGTGKEKLFF,TGTGCCAGCAGTCTGCCCGGGACAGGGAAAGAAAAACTGTTTTTT
TRBD1,-,TRBV19,TRBJ2-5,CASSIVGHRGEETQYF,TGTGCCAGTAGTATAGTGGGGCACAGGGGAGAAGAGACCCAGTACTTC
TRBD2,-,TRBV4-2,TRBJ2-7,CASRATSGSPYEQYF,TGTGCCAGCAGGGCAACTAGCGGGTCGCCGTACGAGCAGTACTTC
-,-,TRBV7-9,TRBJ2-1,CASSLSRAEQFF,TGTGCCAGCAGCTTATCCCGAGCTGAGCAGTTCTTC
-,many,TRBV9,TRBJ1-1,CASSETVMNTEAFF,TGTGCCAGCAGCGAGACAGTAATGAACACTGAAGCTTTCTTT
-,-,TRBV11-3,TRBJ2-5,CASSLDSAAETQYF,TGTGCCAGCAGCTTAGATTCAGCTGCGGAGACCCAGTACTTC
TRBD2,-,TRBV6-5,TRBJ2-3,CASSPVTGGRDTQYF,TGTGCCAGCAGCCCTGTGACAGGCGGGAGGGATACGCAGTATTTT
-,-,TRBV2,TRBJ1-4,CASSDVNNEKLFF,TGTGCCAGCAGTGACGTAAATAATGAAAAACTGTTTTTT
-,-,TRBV27,TRBJ2-3,CASSPYFYGTDTQYF,TGTGCCAGCAGTCCTTACTTCTACGGGACAGATACGCAGTATTTT
-,-,TRBV19,TRBJ2-4,CASSIALGLLAKNIQYF,TGTGCCAGTAGTATTGCCCTAGGCTTACTAGCCAAAAACATTCAGTACTTC
TRBD1,few,TRBV5-1,TRBJ2-3,CASSPPGGTTDTQYF,TGCGCCAGCAGCCCCCCAGGGGGAACCACAGATACGCAGTATTTT
TRBD2,-,TRBV10-3,TRBJ2-7,CAISESTSGMGEQYF,TGTGCCATCAGTGAGTCCACTAGCGGGATGGGGGAGCAGTACTTC
TRBD1,-,TRBV6-6,TRBJ2-2,CASSGQGGPIGELFF,TGTGCCAGCAGCGGACAGGGGGGTCCGATAGGGGAGCTGTTTTTT
-,-,TRBV6-5,TRBJ2-3,CATQRAVRTDTQYF,TGTGCCACTCAGAGGGCGGTTCGCACAGATACGCAGTATTTT
-,-,TRBV18,TRBJ2-3,CASSLPTGTDTQYF,TGTGCCAGCTCACTACCTACGGGGACAGATACGCAGTATTTT
TRBD1,-,TRBV7-9,TRBJ2-7,CASSLATGTGIGTGYEQYF,TGTGCCAGCAGCTTAGCAACCGGGACAGGTATCGGTACGGGCTACGAGCAGTACTTC
-,-,TRBV7-6,TRBJ1-2,CASSPRFEGGYTF,TGTGCCAGCAGCCCCCGGTTCGAGGGTGGCTACACCTTC
TRBD2,once,TRBV5-4,TRBJ2-5,CASSSRTSGRETQYF,TGTGCCAGCAGCTCCCGGACTAGCGGGAGGGAGACCCAGTACTTC
-,-,TRBV4-2,TRBJ2-2,CASSQDERAGDTGELFF,TGTGCCAGCAGCCAAGATGAGAGGGCAGGGGACACCGGGGAGCTGTTTTTT